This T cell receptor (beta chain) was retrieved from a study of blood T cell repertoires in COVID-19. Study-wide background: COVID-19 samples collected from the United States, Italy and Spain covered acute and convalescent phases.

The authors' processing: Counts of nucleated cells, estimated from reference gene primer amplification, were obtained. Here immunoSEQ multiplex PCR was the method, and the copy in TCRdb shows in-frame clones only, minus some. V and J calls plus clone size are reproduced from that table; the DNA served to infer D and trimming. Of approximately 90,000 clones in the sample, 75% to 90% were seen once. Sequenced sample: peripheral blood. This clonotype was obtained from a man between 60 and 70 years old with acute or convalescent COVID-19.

The CDR3 reads CASSVRCYEQYF. The CDR3 DNA reads TGTGCCAGCAGCGTCAGGTGCTACGAGCAGTACTTC. V is TRBV9 and J is TRBJ2-7; no clear D. Deletions cut 2 bases from V and 3 bases from J, with 6 bases between. CDR3 length: 12 amino acids. Germline V lookup: CDR1 SGDLS, CDR2 YYNGEE.